This T cell receptor (beta chain) was sequenced in a study of cytomegalovirus exposure and HLA in healthy donors. This clone came up a few times. The CDR3 extends over 15 amino acids. Germline lookup yields CDR1 SQVTM and CDR2 ANQGSEA. V lost 7 bases and J lost 5; bases outside the gene matches: 14. The PCR made use of 60 Vbeta and 13 Jbeta primers. Data came from immunoSEQ multiplex PCR; TCRdb stores just in-frame clones and leaves some out. The data show over 100,000 clones, with roughly 9.1% seen just once and approximately 6% held by the top ten. Sequenced sample: PBMCs. The chain couples TRBV29-1 to TRBJ2-5; 9 bases are shared with TRBD2. This TCR was sampled from a man in his forties or fifties in good health and CMV-seropositive. CDR3 residues: CSAPEGSGSFETQYF. CDR3 nucleotides: TGCAGCGCTCCTGAGGGTAGCGGGAGCTTCGAGACCCAGTACTTC.